Listed below are T cell receptor beta chains from one sample, sequenced in a study of PD-L1 blockade in urothelial cancer. The repertoire was sequenced with immunoSEQ multiplex PCR; TCRdb's copy has only in-frame clones and lacks some. The table has 70,000 to 80,000 clones, approximately 86% seen once. The material sequenced was PBMCs, taken around atezolizumab (anti-PD-L1) treatment. The origin of the receptors is a middle-aged man with urothelial cancer. CDR3s include the opening cysteine and the closing phenylalanine or tryptophan. A D gene is named only where the DNA matches it firmly. Size is stated for part of the rows, as once, few or many counts, or as a class when the clone is expanded.

clone size,J gene,D gene,V gene,CDR3 DNA,CDR3 protein
.,TRBJ2-7,.,TRBV5-6,TGTGCCAGCAGCTTGATAGCAACCTACGAGCAGTACTTC,CASSLIATYEQYF
.,TRBJ1-1,.,TRBV15,TGTGCCACCAGCAGAGTGGGACTGAGCAACACTGAAGCTTTCTTT,CATSRVGLSNTEAFF
.,TRBJ2-1,.,TRBV6-6,TGTGCCAGCAGTGACAGGTACAATGAGCAGTTCTTC,CASSDRYNEQFF
.,TRBJ2-1,TRBD2,TRBV7-3,TGTGCCAGCAGCCCCCGGCTAGCGGATAATGAGCAGTTCTTC,CASSPRLADNEQFF
.,TRBJ2-2,.,TRBV19,TGTGCCAGTAGTATATGGGGGGGACAAACGAACACCGGGGAGCTGTTTTTT,CASSIWGGQTNTGELFF
.,TRBJ1-1,TRBD1,TRBV30,TGTTCAGCCGGGACAGGGGGAACTGGGCCTTTCTTT,CSAGTGGTGPFF
.,TRBJ1-5,.,TRBV14,TGTGCCAGCAGCCAAGGGGGCTCGGGCAATCAGCCCCAGCATTTT,CASSQGGSGNQPQHF
.,TRBJ2-1,.,TRBV10-2,TGCGCCAGCAGTGAGACAGTAACGGGGGAGCAGTTCTTC,CASSETVTGEQFF
.,TRBJ2-1,TRBD1,TRBV19,TGTGCCAGTAGTATAGAAGAAGGAGGACAGGGGGCTTTCTTC,CASSIEEGGQGAFF
.,TRBJ2-5,.,TRBV5-1,TGCGCCTGCGGTGTGGAGAAGTGGGAGACCCAGTACTTC,CACGVEKWETQYF
.,TRBJ2-7,TRBD1,TRBV19,TGTGCCACCTCTAGCGGAGGGACAGGGGGCTACGAGCAGTACTTC,CATSSGGTGGYEQYF
.,TRBJ1-5,.,TRBV30,TGTGCCTGGAGTCAACAGAACAATCAGCCCCAGCATTTT,CAWSQQNNQPQHF
few,TRBJ2-3,.,TRBV5-6,TGTGCCAGCAGGGGGCGGCTAAACACAGATACGCAGTATTTT,CASRGRLNTDTQYF
.,TRBJ2-1,TRBD2,TRBV9,TGTGCCAGCAGCGAGACTAGCGGGAGATATGAGCAGTTCTTC,CASSETSGRYEQFF
once,TRBJ2-7,.,TRBV7-6,TGTGCCAGCAGCCCAGGGGTGGCCGAGCAGTACTTC,CASSPGVAEQYF
.,TRBJ1-1,.,TRBV6-5,TGTGCCAGCAGGAGAAACAGGGTAGGCACTGAAGCTTTCTTT,CASRRNRVGTEAFF